This entry lists 32 T cell receptor beta chains sequenced from one sample in a study of molecular identifiers for immune sequencing clone quantification. Via MiXCR, TCRdb re-called the PCR reads, giving one row per CDR3 protein. The sample yields 80,000 to 130,000 distinct CDR3 sequences, approximately 40% seen once. Source material: naive CD8+ T cells from blood, with Jurkat cell RNA spiked in. Subset reported: FACS-sorted CD8+CD4-CCR7+CD45RA+ naive T cells. All receptors come from a human donor in good health. Some libraries in this study had Jurkat cell RNA spiked in.

This clonotype was picked up one time. Just one base apart from a much larger clone, this may be a read error. Likely a read error: the CDR3 ends without its conserved phenylalanine or tryptophan. The chain joins TRBV27 to TRBJ1-4; maybe TRBD1 (5 bases). The V end lost 3 bases, the J end lost 3 bases, and 8 bases lay between the germline ends. Germline loops: CDR1 MNHEY, CDR2 SMNVEV (reference sequence). The CDR3 spans 14 residues. In nucleotides, the CDR3 is TGTGCCAGCAGTTTTCTGGGGGCTAATGAAAAACTGTTTATT. Protein product: CASSFLGANEKLFI.

Of note for this clonotype: Since a much larger clone is just one base distant, this may be a read error. V and J are TRBV5-4 and TRBJ2-3, with TRBD1 matching 7 bases. The V gene's germline CDR1 is SGHNT and CDR2 YYREEE (reference sequence). This CDR3 comprises 16 residues. The DNA for the CDR3 is TGTGCCAGCAGCTTCTCAGGGGGTAGGGCGGCAGATTCGCAGTATTTT. As protein: CASSFSGGRAADSQYF.

The chain couples TRBV20-1 to TRBJ2-7, with 7 nucleotides matching TRBD1. Germline assignment: CDR1 DFQATT and CDR2 SNEGSKA (reference sequence). This CDR3 contains 14 residues. Germline trimming cut 5 bases from V and 5 bases from J; bases unmatched to any gene: 12. The CDR3 nucleotides are TGCAGTGCTCAGGACAGGCCTGTTTTCGACGAGCAGTACTTC. Residues: CSAQDRPVFDEQYF.

This clonotype has a single count. The rearrangement links TRBV24-1 to TRBJ2-1, with D perhaps matching TRBD1 (5 bases). This CDR3 region has 16 residues. V gave up 1 base and J gave up 9 bases, with 18 bases separating them. In germline, CDR1 is KGHDR, CDR2 SFDVKD. The CDR3 DNA is TGTGCCACCAGTGATTTAGGTCAGGGTCCCCAGGGTGAGCAGTTCTTC. This encodes CATSDLGQGPQGEQFF.

J is TRBJ1-1 and V is TRBV6-1, with D possibly being TRBD1 (5 bases). The length of the CDR3 is 13 residues. V was shortened by 7 bases and J by 5 bases, with 14 bases between the two germline ends. The V gene's germline CDR1 is MNHNS and CDR2 SASEGT. The CDR3 nucleotides read TGTGCCAGCACCCCGGGACGGGGAACTGAAGCTTTCTTT. This codes for CASTPGRGTEAFF.

The chain carries TRBV15 and TRBJ2-3; 12 positions agree with TRBD2. Germline V CDR1 and CDR2: LNHNV, YYDKDF (reference sequence). V was pared by 8 bases and J by 5 bases, with 5 bases of the junction left unmatched. This CDR3 region has 14 residues. CDR3 protein: CATPTSGRIDTQYF. DNA of the CDR3: TGTGCCACCCCTACTAGCGGGAGGATAGATACGCAGTATTTT. Supplemented by reference TRBV15 and TRBJ2-3, the full variable domain reads DAMVIQNPRYQVTQFGKPVTLSCSQTLNHNVMYWYQQKSSQAPKLLFHYYDKDFNNEADTPDNFQSRRPNTSFCFLDIRSPGLGDTAMYLCATPTSGRIDTQYFGPGTRLTVL.

In regard to this clonotype: Since no conserved phenylalanine or tryptophan closes the CDR3, a read error is the likely cause. The V and J genes are TRBV11-2 and TRBJ1-4, with a possible D match to TRBD1 (6 bases). Trimming took off 1 base at V and 12 bases at J, with 12 bases between the two ends. This CDR3 comprises 13 residues. Looked up from germline, CDR1 is SGHAT and CDR2 is FQNNGV. The CDR3 DNA reads as TGTGCCAGCAGCTTAGCGGACAGTATGGAACTGTTTTAT. Protein: CASSLADSMELFY.

This clonotype occurred a few times. J is TRBJ1-5 and V is TRBV5-5; D unresolved. V was clipped by 4 bases and J by 5 bases, with 19 bases between them. Germline lookup yields CDR1 SGHKS and CDR2 YYEKEE (reference sequence). The CDR3 runs 16 residues. The CDR3 here is CASSPKDGPIDQPQHF. The DNA for the CDR3 is TGTGCCAGCAGCCCCAAGGACGGACCAATCGATCAGCCCCAGCATTTT.

In the case of this clonotype: A junction boundary mismatches the germline segment, possibly from a read error. The J gene is TRBJ1-5, the V gene TRBV28; possibly TRBD1 for D (5 bases). Per the germline V gene, CDR1 is MDHEN and CDR2 is SYDVKM. The CDR3 consists of 17 residues. CDR3 loop: CACSFQGYEFSNQPQHF. DNA for the CDR3: TGTGCCTGCAGTTTCCAGGGATATGAATTTAGCAATCAGCCCCAGCATTTT.

This clonotype came up many times. The chain has TRBV28 and TRBJ2-7; 8 positions match TRBD1. Trimming took 3 bases from V and 12 from J; bases not matched to a gene: 10. Germline V gives CDR1 MDHEN, CDR2 SYDVKM. CDR3 length equals 13 residues. The DNA for the CDR3 is TGTGCCAGCAGTTTTTCAGGGGGCAAAGTCGGGTACTTC. This gives the protein CASSFSGGKVGYF.

A word on this clonotype: With a much larger clone just one base away, this may be a read error. The rearrangement uses TRBV29-1 and TRBJ2-3; 9 bases are a match to TRBD1. This CDR3 spans 13 amino acids. The germline V gene has CDR1 SQVTM and CDR2 ANQGSEA. Here the CDR3 DNA reads TGCTGCGTCCCGGGACAGGGACCAGATACGCAGTATTTT. Residues: CCVPGQGPDTQYF.

There are many counts of this clonotype. The chain couples TRBV5-1 to TRBJ2-1; D remains unclear. The CDR3 contains 11 residues. Trimming cost V 4 bases and J 8 bases, with 7 bases left between them. CDR1 is SGHRS and CDR2 is YFSETQ in the germline V gene. CDR3 residues: CASSPSDEQFF. The CDR3 DNA reads TGCGCCAGCAGCCCGTCGGATGAGCAGTTCTTC.

This clonotype was counted ten times or more. The chain couples TRBV4-1 to TRBJ2-7; D ambiguous. CDR1 and CDR2 from the germline V gene are MGHRA and YSYEKL. The V and J ends lost 2 bases and 0 bases respectively, with 11 bases between them. The CDR3 extends over 15 amino acids. DNA of the CDR3: TGCGCCAGCAGCCAATCTCCCGCAACCTCCTACGAGCAGTACTTC. The encoded protein is CASSQSPATSYEQYF.

The CDR3 here is CASSQPGASPLHF. The CDR3 DNA reads TGCGCCAGCAGCCAACCGGGGGCATCACCCCTCCACTTT. This chain uses TRBV4-3 with TRBJ1-6; TRBD1 might be the D (6 bases). Trimming stripped 2 bases from V and 10 bases from J, with 9 bases between. The CDR3 extends over 13 amino acids. Germline CDR1 is LGHNA and CDR2 is YSLEER.

This clonotype was picked up a small number of times. The chain carries TRBV7-6 and TRBJ2-2; a possible D gene is TRBD2 (5 bases). V shed 1 base and J shed 6 bases, with 9 bases lying between them. Germline lookup yields CDR1 SGHVS and CDR2 FNYEAQ. This CDR3 region has 14 residues. This CDR3 is CASSLELEAGELFF. DNA for the CDR3: TGTGCCAGCAGCTTAGAACTAGAGGCCGGGGAGCTGTTTTTT.

The sample holds a few counts of this clonotype. The genes are TRBV4-3 and TRBJ2-7; weak D call: TRBD2 (5 bases). V was cut by 4 bases and J by 2 bases, with 18 bases left in between. Germline CDR1 and CDR2: LGHNA and YSLEER. This CDR3 is built from 16 residues. CDR3 nucleotide sequence: TGCGCCAGCAGCCCTGGGAGTGGCAGAGCCCCCTACGAGCAGTACTTC. It translates to CASSPGSGRAPYEQYF.

A remark on this clonotype: A much larger clone differs by one base, so this may be a read error. This rearrangement joins TRBV20-1 to TRBJ2-7; possible D gene TRBD2, 6 bases. This CDR3 comprises 12 residues. Germline V gene data show CDR1 as DFQATT and CDR2 as SNEGSKA (reference sequence). In DNA, the CDR3 is TGCAGTGCTCGGGACTTTTCCTACGGGCAGTACTTC. It yields the protein CSARDFSYGQYF.

This clonotype was seen ten or more times. V and J are TRBV9 and TRBJ2-3, with 7 bases that match TRBD1. The V gene end was trimmed by 3 bases and the J gene end by 6 bases; junction bases not matched to a gene: 4. The CDR3 is 13 residues long. Germline CDR1 reads SGDLS; CDR2 reads YYNGEE. In nucleotides, the CDR3 is TGTGCCAGCAGCGGAACAGGGGCGGATACGCAGTATTTT. Protein sequence: CASSGTGADTQYF.

The sample holds a few counts of this clonotype. The chain links TRBV7-9 to TRBJ1-1, with TRBD1 as a possible D gene (6 bases). This CDR3 has 18 residues. V lost 5 bases and J lost 0, with 22 bases in between. Germline assignment: CDR1 SEHNR and CDR2 FQNEAQ (reference sequence). Here the CDR3 reads CASSTPDRQSLMNTEAFF. The CDR3 DNA follows: TGTGCCAGCAGCACCCCCGACAGGCAGTCGCTCATGAACACTGAAGCTTTCTTT.

The chain links TRBV12-3 or TRBV12-4 to TRBJ2-6, with a tentative D call TRBD1 (5 bases). The CDR3 spans 15 residues. V was trimmed by 3 bases and J by 4 bases, leaving 10 bases between them. The CDR3 DNA follows: TGTGCCAGCAGTTTCCAGGGAATAGGGGCCAACGTCCTGACTTTC. This gives the protein CASSFQGIGANVLTF.

This clonotype has ten or more counts. The rearrangement uses TRBV28 and TRBJ2-7, with 12 bases identical to TRBD2. The V gene end was trimmed by 10 bases and the J gene end by 6 bases; junction bases not matched to a gene: 7. This CDR3 has 13 residues. Germline V gives CDR1 MDHEN, CDR2 SYDVKM. CDR3 loop: CAIPLAGGAEQYF. The CDR3 nucleotides read TGTGCCATCCCACTAGCGGGAGGAGCCGAGCAGTACTTC. The entire variable domain, with the rest obtained from reference TRBV28 and TRBJ2-7, is as follows: DVKVTQSSRYLVKRTGEKVFLECVQDMDHENMFWYRQDPGLGLRLIYFSYDVKMKEKGDIPEGYSVSREKKERFSLILESASTNQTSMYLCAIPLAGGAEQYFGPGTRLTVT.

A note on this clonotype: One end of the junction is discordant with germline, which a read error may explain. J is TRBJ2-1 and V is TRBV5-3; D is uncertain. TRBV5-3 is assigned to the ORF class and has an uncertain function. This CDR3 comprises 14 residues. The CDR3, as DNA: TGTGCCAGCAGCTTGGAATCAGAATACAATGAGCAGTTCTTC. It yields the protein CASSLESEYNEQFF.

This clonotype was recorded a few times. This chain connects TRBV4-2 to TRBJ1-1; no reliable D call. The V end was cut by 1 base, the J end by 4 bases, with 13 bases between. The CDR3 consists of 15 residues. The V gene's germline CDR1 is LGHNA and CDR2 YNFKEQ. CDR3 bases: TGTGCCAGCAGCCAAGGTGGCCCCGGGGTCACTGAAGCTTTCTTT. Protein product: CASSQGGPGVTEAFF.

Many counts were recorded for this clonotype. This rearrangement joins TRBV4-3 to TRBJ2-6; D unclear. The V gene's germline CDR1 is LGHNA and CDR2 YSLEER. Trimming pared 0 bases from V and 1 base from J, leaving 4 bases between. This CDR3 spans 15 amino acids. CDR3 protein: CASSQDISGANVLTF. DNA of the CDR3: TGCGCCAGCAGCCAAGATATATCTGGGGCCAACGTCCTGACTTTC.

The V and J genes are TRBV7-9 and TRBJ2-1; 8 nucleotides line up with TRBD2. J lost 8 bases, V lost 5 bases, and 11 bases had no gene match. This CDR3 is built from 15 residues. Germline assignment: CDR1 SEHNR and CDR2 FQNEAQ (reference sequence). For the CDR3, the DNA is TGTGCCAGCAGCGAGCCGGGACTAGGGCCTGATGAGCAGTTCTTC. It specifies CASSEPGLGPDEQFF.

This clonotype was counted many times. V and J are TRBV20-1 and TRBJ2-3; D is perhaps TRBD2 (6 bases). The CDR3 extends over 15 amino acids. CDR1 is DFQATT, CDR2 SNEGSKA, per germline (reference sequence). Trimming cost V 6 bases and J 3 bases, with 19 bases left between them. The CDR3 reads CSAHWGERGTDTQYF. DNA for the CDR3: TGCAGTGCCCATTGGGGGGAGAGGGGAACAGATACGCAGTATTTT.

Remarks on this clonotype: This may arise from a read error, as a much more abundant clone is one base away. As the CDR3 is not closed by the conserved phenylalanine or tryptophan, this likely results from a read error. V and J are TRBV20-1 and TRBJ1-1, with no clear D. The CDR3 runs to 14 residues. Germline V gene lookup returns CDR1 DFQATT and CDR2 SNEGSKA (reference sequence). V gave up 0 bases and J gave up 11 bases, with 19 bases separating them. CDR3 in amino acids: CSARDNDNPVFAFL. CDR3 DNA: TGCAGTGCTAGAGATAACGACAATCCCGTGTTTGCTTTCCTT.

This clonotype appeared a few times. This chain joins TRBV27 and TRBJ2-7; D is ambiguous. The V end lost 3 bases, the J end lost 3 bases, and 9 bases lay between the germline ends. The CDR3 is made up of 13 amino acids. Germline-derived CDR1 and CDR2 are MNHEY and SMNVEV (reference sequence). This CDR3 is CASSFAAYYEQYF. The CDR3, as DNA: TGTGCCAGCAGTTTCGCGGCTTACTACGAGCAGTACTTC.

J is TRBJ2-1 and V is TRBV28; 7 bases fit TRBD1. The CDR3 loop spans 17 amino acids. Germline V gene data show CDR1 as MDHEN and CDR2 as SYDVKM. Trimming at V came to 1 base and at J to 8 bases, leaving 14 bases not matched to a gene. CDR3 nucleotides: TGTGCCAGCAGTTTATCCCCGACGGGACAGAGTTTCGATGAGCAGTTCTTC. Protein sequence: CASSLSPTGQSFDEQFF.

The table lists this clonotype with a few counts. The chain joins TRBV19 to TRBJ2-6; 7 bases fit TRBD2. The CDR3 covers 15 residues. V lost 6 bases, J lost 4 bases, and 6 bases stayed unmatched. Germline CDR1 is LNHDA and CDR2 is SQIVND (reference sequence). CDR3 DNA: TGTGCCAGTAGCTTACTAGCGTTAGGGGCCAACGTCCTGACTTTC. Translated: CASSLLALGANVLTF.

The rearrangement uses TRBV28 and TRBJ1-1; 7 bases are a match to TRBD1. The CDR3 spans 15 residues. Germline trimming cut 4 bases from V and 0 bases from J; bases unmatched to any gene: 5. Per germline, CDR1 MDHEN and CDR2 SYDVKM. The CDR3 sequence is CASSWSRGMNTEAFF. For the CDR3, the DNA is TGTGCCAGCAGTTGGTCCAGGGGGATGAACACTGAAGCTTTCTTT.

The rearrangement joins TRBV2 to TRBJ2-2; 8 nucleotides align to TRBD1. Germline CDR1 SNHLY, CDR2 FYNNEI. The CDR3 is 17 amino acids. With V trimmed by 4 bases and J by 3 bases, 10 bases remained unmatched. The CDR3 here is CASSAVQGAFYTGELFF. CDR3 coding DNA: TGTGCCAGCAGTGCAGTCCAGGGGGCGTTTTACACCGGGGAGCTGTTTTTT.